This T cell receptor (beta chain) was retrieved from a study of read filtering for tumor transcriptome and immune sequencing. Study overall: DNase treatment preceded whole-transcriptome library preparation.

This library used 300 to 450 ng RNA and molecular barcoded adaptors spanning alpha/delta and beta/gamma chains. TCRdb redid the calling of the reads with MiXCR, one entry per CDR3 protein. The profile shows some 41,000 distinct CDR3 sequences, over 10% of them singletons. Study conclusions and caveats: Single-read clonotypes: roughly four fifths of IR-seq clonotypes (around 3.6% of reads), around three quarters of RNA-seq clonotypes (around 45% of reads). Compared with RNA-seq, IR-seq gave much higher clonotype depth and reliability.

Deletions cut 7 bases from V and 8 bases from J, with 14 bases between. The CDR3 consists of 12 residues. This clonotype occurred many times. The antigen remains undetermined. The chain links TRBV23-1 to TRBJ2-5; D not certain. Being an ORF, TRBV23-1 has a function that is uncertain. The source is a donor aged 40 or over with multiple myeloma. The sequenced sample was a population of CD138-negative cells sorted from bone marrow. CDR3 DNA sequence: TGCGCCAGCAACCCGGGCGGCGAAACCCAGTACTTC. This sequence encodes CASNPGGETQYF.